This TCR beta chain was obtained from a study of cytomegalovirus exposure and HLA in healthy donors. V gave up 1 base and J gave up 7 bases, with 26 bases separating them. Germline CDR1 and CDR2: LGHNT and FRNRAP. The CDR3 consists of 19 residues. Generated by immunoSEQ multiplex PCR, the TCRdb table keeps only in-frame clones and is missing some. The table lists tens of thousands of clones, over 85% of them singletons, with 3% to 4.5% in the top ten. The sample comprised PBMCs. The receptor was derived from a woman aged 25-40 years in good health and CMV-seronegative. This sequence joins TRBV12-5 and TRBJ2-1; TRBD1 is a possible D gene (6 bases). CDR3: CASGLDARGLTNTANEQFF. The CDR3 nucleotides read TGTGCTAGTGGTTTGGATGCCAGGGGTCTTACTAATACAGCAAATGAGCAGTTCTTC.